Following are 32 T cell receptor beta chains from one sample sequenced in a study of blood T cells in healthy people across ages. A second PCR of about 7 to 12 cycles used a sample-barcoded 5' primer and a J-beta primer mix. TCRdb called the 5' RACE reads again in MiXCR, with one record for every CDR3 protein. The sample shows fewer than 1,200,000 distinct CDR3 sequences, roughly a quarter of them seen only once. The sample was also linked to a second study, of T cells of mothers and their children.

The sequenced sample was blood. The receptors were sampled from a girl aged 2 to 9 in good health.

This clonotype was counted between two and nine times. The genes are TRBV20-1 and TRBJ2-5; 8 bases align to TRBD2. The CDR3 sequence is 12 residues long. After removal of 8 bases from V and 4 bases from J, the junction contained 6 bases not matched to a gene. The germline CDR1 and CDR2 sequences are DFQATT and SNEGSKA (reference sequence). CDR3: CSPITSGETQYF. As DNA, the CDR3 is TGCAGTCCAATCACTAGCGGAGAGACCCAGTACTTC.

This chain uses TRBV6-2 or TRBV6-3 with TRBJ2-5; D may match TRBD1 or TRBD2 (7 bases each). The CDR3 is 15 amino acids. V lost 7 bases, J lost 2 bases, and 17 bases lay in between. CDR1 and CDR2 (germline): MNHEY, SVGEGT. For the CDR3, the DNA is TGTGCCAGCACCTCACGACAGGGAGGGCAAGAGACCCAGTACTTC. Amino acids: CASTSRQGGQETQYF.

This chain joins TRBV6-2 or TRBV6-3 and TRBJ2-5, with D possibly TRBD1 on 5 matching bases. The germline V and J ends were trimmed by 5 bases and 1 base, with 14 bases remaining between them. CDR1 is MNHEY, CDR2 SVGEGT, per germline. This CDR3 contains 15 residues. In DNA, the CDR3 is TGTGCCAGCAGTATAGCAGGGAATAGCCAAGAGACCCAGTACTTC. Translation gives CASSIAGNSQETQYF.

This chain links TRBV12-3 or TRBV12-4 with TRBJ2-1, with a possible D match to TRBD2 (6 bases). This CDR3 has 16 amino acids. V was clipped by 7 bases and J by 0 bases, with 16 bases between them. CDR3 nucleotide sequence: TGTGCCAGCACCCGGCGAGGGAGGAGCTCCTACAATGAGCAGTTCTTC. Translated: CASTRRGRSSYNEQFF.

Comments on this clonotype: One end of the junction is discordant with germline, which a read error may explain. The rearrangement uses TRBV6-1 and TRBJ2-4; tentatively, D is TRBD1 or TRBD2 (5 bases each). CDR1 MNHNS and CDR2 SASEGT come from the germline V gene. This CDR3 spans 14 amino acids. Written as DNA, the CDR3 is TGTGCCAGCAGTGAACAGGGAGCCAAAAGCATTCAGTACTTC. Translation: CASSEQGAKSIQYF.

This clonotype has a handful of counts. The V call is TRBV12-3 or TRBV12-4, the J call TRBJ2-7; 9 bases line up with TRBD1. V shed 5 bases and J 5 bases; nucleotides not matched to a gene: 10. The CDR3 is 15 amino acids. CDR3: CASSLPGTGHNEQYF. In DNA form, the CDR3 reads TGTGCCAGCAGTCTCCCCGGGACAGGGCACAACGAGCAGTACTTC.

The table lists this clonotype with a few counts. The chain employs TRBV6-5 and TRBJ1-3; D call uncertain. The germline V gene encodes CDR1 MNHEY and CDR2 SVGAGI. The germline V and J ends were trimmed by 8 bases and 4 bases, with 15 bases remaining between them. This CDR3 is built from 14 residues. The CDR3 nucleotides read TGTGCCAGCCGAAGCAGGAATGCAGGAAACACCATATATTTT. This gives the protein CASRSRNAGNTIYF.

The chain uses TRBV29-1 and TRBJ2-2; no clear D. This CDR3 spans 13 amino acids. V was trimmed by 7 bases and J by 0 bases, leaving 9 bases between them. Germline loops: CDR1 SQVTM, CDR2 ANQGSEA. The DNA of the CDR3 is TGCAGCGGAATAGGTACGAACACCGGGGAGCTGTTTTTT. Residues: CSGIGTNTGELFF.

In this sample, this clonotype turned up a few times. This chain uses TRBV9 with TRBJ2-5; 9 nucleotides match TRBD2. Near its end, the DNA agrees better with TRBJ2-1, so the J call may be wrong. Germline CDR1 is SGDLS and CDR2 is YYNGEE. This CDR3 is built from 15 residues. This CDR3 reads CASSVELAGNNEQFF. The CDR3 nucleotides read TGTGCCAGCAGCGTAGAACTAGCGGGCAACAATGAGCAGTTCTTC.

This chain links TRBV7-9 with TRBJ2-5; 10 nucleotides agree with TRBD2. V shed 2 bases and J 5 bases; nucleotides not matched to a gene: 8. The CDR3 runs to 16 residues. Germline V gives CDR1 SEHNR, CDR2 FQNEAQ (reference sequence). This CDR3 reads CASSLLAGALGETQYF. The CDR3 bases are TGTGCCAGCAGCTTACTAGCGGGGGCCCTCGGGGAGACCCAGTACTTC.

The V call is TRBV15, the J call TRBJ2-4; TRBD2 aligns across 7 bases. Trimming cost V 6 bases and J 6 bases; bases outside gene matches: 5. The germline V gene has CDR1 LNHNV and CDR2 YYDKDF (reference sequence). The CDR3 totals 13 residues. CDR3 DNA: TGTGCCACCAGTCCGATAGCGGGAAACATTCAGTACTTC. As protein: CATSPIAGNIQYF.

This clonotype was picked up a small number of times. The rearrangement joins TRBV9 to TRBJ1-6; 8 bases line up with TRBD1. The CDR3 has 15 residues. Germline lookup yields CDR1 SGDLS and CDR2 YYNGEE. Trimming cost V 3 bases and J 14 bases; bases outside gene matches: 13. The CDR3 protein is CASSADTGTGKALHF. The CDR3 coding sequence is TGTGCCAGCAGCGCGGACACCGGGACAGGAAAGGCCCTCCACTTT.

This clonotype was picked up a small number of times. The chain combines TRBV6-1 with TRBJ1-3; 7 bases are a match to TRBD1. Germline CDR1 MNHNS, CDR2 SASEGT. With 6 bases clipped from V and 2 bases from J, the junction kept 10 bases outside the gene matches. The CDR3 length is 16 residues. The CDR3 here is CASRRTGEVTGNTIYF. The CDR3 DNA is TGTGCCAGCAGGAGAACAGGGGAGGTTACTGGAAACACCATATATTTT.

This clonotype was seen only once. The genes are TRBV5-1 and TRBJ2-1, with 13 bases identical to TRBD2. Germline loops: CDR1 SGHRS, CDR2 YFSETQ. The CDR3 has 16 amino acids. V trimming: 4 bases; J trimming: 4 bases; junction bases outside the gene matches: 5. CDR3 DNA sequence: TGCGCCAGCAGCACCCAACTAGCGGGAGGGTACAATGAGCAGTTCTTC. The encoded protein is CASSTQLAGGYNEQFF.

The gene calls are TRBV9 and TRBJ1-1, with TRBD1 matching 7 bases. The CDR3 covers 15 residues. Germline CDR1 and CDR2: SGDLS and YYNGEE. V dropped 0 bases and J dropped 3; count of bases not matched to a gene: 5. The CDR3 nucleotides are TGTGCCAGCAGCGTAGACGGAGGGGGCCACACTGAAGCTTTCTTT. This codes for CASSVDGGGHTEAFF.

The J gene is TRBJ2-4, the V gene TRBV7-9; D assignment may be TRBD1 or TRBD2 (5 bases each). The V end lost 1 base, the J end lost 6 bases, and 10 bases lay between the germline ends. Germline V lookup: CDR1 SEHNR, CDR2 FQNEAQ (reference sequence). There are 14 residues in the CDR3. This CDR3 is CASSLDGAANIQYF. The CDR3, as DNA: TGTGCCAGCAGCTTAGACGGGGCCGCAAACATTCAGTACTTC.

The sample holds a few counts of this clonotype. V gene TRBV20-1 combines with J gene TRBJ2-1; 10 bases agree with TRBD2. The CDR3 length is 20 residues. Germline assignment: CDR1 DFQATT and CDR2 SNEGSKA (reference sequence). V lost 0 bases, J lost 0 bases, and 14 bases stayed unmatched. CDR3 in amino acids: CSARDWGLAGDRDSYNEQFF. In DNA, the CDR3 is TGCAGTGCTAGAGATTGGGGGCTAGCGGGAGATCGGGACTCCTACAATGAGCAGTTCTTC.

This clonotype was observed a few times. The chain joins TRBV27 to TRBJ2-1; D assignment may be TRBD1 or TRBD2 (5 bases each). The CDR3 loop spans 14 amino acids. Germline CDR1 MNHEY, CDR2 SMNVEV (reference sequence). V dropped 7 bases and J dropped 6 bases, with 16 bases sitting between them. The CDR3 DNA reads TGTGCCAGCAAGTGGGGACCGACTACCAATGAGCAGTTCTTC. It specifies CASKWGPTTNEQFF.

The chain uses TRBV20-1 and TRBJ1-1; tentatively, D is TRBD1 (6 bases). Germline CDR1 is DFQATT and CDR2 is SNEGSKA (reference sequence). This CDR3 is 13 amino acids long. V lost 2 bases to trimming and J lost 5 bases, with 12 bases between them. CDR3 in DNA: TGCAGTGCTAGAATGAGGGGGACGACTGAAGCTTTCTTT. Translated, it gives CSARMRGTTEAFF.

J is TRBJ2-1 and V is TRBV29-1, with unresolved D. Germline V gene data show CDR1 as SQVTM and CDR2 as ANQGSEA. This CDR3 is built from 13 residues. V gave up 2 bases and J gave up 7 bases, with 12 bases separating them. In nucleotides, the CDR3 is TGCAGCGTTGAACTATCCGCCCTAAATGAGCAGTTCTTC. Translating it yields CSVELSALNEQFF.

There are a few counts of this clonotype. This chain links TRBV29-1 with TRBJ1-2, with D possibly being TRBD1 (6 bases). V was pared by 7 bases and J by 8 bases, with 17 bases between. CDR3 length: 12 residues. Germline assignment: CDR1 SQVTM and CDR2 ANQGSEA. CDR3 in amino acids: CSGGGGLGGYTF. The CDR3 DNA reads TGCAGCGGCGGTGGGGGGCTAGGCGGCTACACCTTC.

To note about this clonotype: Compared with germline, one end of the junction differs, possibly owing to a read error. This chain uses TRBV4-1 with TRBJ2-7, with 8 positions matching TRBD2. The CDR3 runs to 15 residues. Germline assignment: CDR1 MGHRA and CDR2 YSYEKL. The CDR3 protein is CASKRDGGTSVTSFF. The CDR3, as DNA: TGCGCCAGCAAAAGAGACGGCGGGACTAGTGTTACATCGTTCTTC.

This chain joins TRBV28 and TRBJ1-1; D gene ambiguous. V lost 8 bases and J 7 bases, leaving 14 bases between the germline ends. The germline CDR1 and CDR2 sequences are MDHEN and SYDVKM. The CDR3 loop spans 12 amino acids. This CDR3 reads CASLDHRVEAFF. CDR3 in DNA: TGTGCCAGCCTCGATCACCGGGTTGAAGCTTTCTTT. The variable domain in full, completed from reference TRBV28 and TRBJ1-1, reads DVKVTQSSRYLVKRTGEKVFLECVQDMDHENMFWYRQDPGLGLRLIYFSYDVKMKEKGDIPEGYSVSREKKERFSLILESASTNQTSMYLCASLDHRVEAFFGQGTRLTVV.

In this sample, this clonotype turned up a few times. The V gene is TRBV12-3 or TRBV12-4, the J gene TRBJ1-5; 7 bases fit TRBD1. The length of the CDR3 is 14 residues. With V trimmed by 4 bases and J by 4 bases, 4 bases remained unmatched. The CDR3 loop is CASSSTGRNQPQHF. For the CDR3, the DNA is TGTGCCAGCAGTTCGACAGGGAGGAATCAGCCCCAGCATTTT.

V and J are TRBV20-1 and TRBJ2-3; the match to TRBD2 covers 9 bases. Germline V CDR1 and CDR2: DFQATT, SNEGSKA (reference sequence). V lost 0 bases and J lost 4; bases outside the gene matches: 8. The CDR3 covers 16 residues. CDR3 protein: CSARDGQTSGSDTQYF. CDR3 in DNA: TGCAGTGCTAGAGATGGTCAGACTAGCGGCTCAGATACGCAGTATTTT.

This chain connects TRBV5-6 to TRBJ2-7; 8 nucleotides line up with TRBD2. Trimming cost V 3 bases and J 6 bases; bases outside gene matches: 5. The CDR3 covers 13 residues. Germline CDR1 is SGHDT and CDR2 is YYEEEE. CDR3 in DNA: TGTGCCAGCAGCTCCGGGGGGGGTGTCGAGCAGTACTTC. Protein product: CASSSGGGVEQYF. Together with reference TRBV5-6 and TRBJ2-7, the CDR3 gives the full variable domain: DAGVTQSPTHLIKTRGQQVTLRCSPKSGHDTVSWYQQALGQGPQFIFQYYEEEERQRGNFPDRFSGHQFPNYSSELNVNALLLGDSALYLCASSSGGGVEQYFGPGTRLTVT.

The V gene is TRBV29-1, the J gene TRBJ2-4; 7 bases are a match to TRBD1. From germline, CDR1 is SQVTM and CDR2 ANQGSEA. The length of the CDR3 is 14 residues. V was pared by 4 bases and J by 2 bases, with 5 bases of the junction left unmatched. This CDR3 reads CSVVSGGPKNIQYF. The CDR3 DNA is TGCAGCGTTGTATCAGGGGGTCCCAAAAACATTCAGTACTTC.

This clonotype was seen more than once but under ten times. The V call is TRBV29-1, the J call TRBJ2-7; no clear D gene. Trimming cost V 4 bases and J 0 bases, with 7 bases left between them. Germline V CDR1 and CDR2: SQVTM, ANQGSEA. The CDR3 runs 12 residues. CDR3 sequence (DNA): TGCAGCGTTGCAGCTAACTCCTACGAGCAGTACTTC. It translates to CSVAANSYEQYF.

This clonotype has a handful of counts. The chain links TRBV12-3 or TRBV12-4 to TRBJ2-2; no definite D call. Trimming removed 3 bases from V and 0 bases from J, with 8 bases in between. The CDR3 sequence is 15 residues long. Here the CDR3 DNA reads TGTGCCAGCAGTTTTTTTGCGACGAACACCGGGGAGCTGTTTTTT. Its translation: CASSFFATNTGELFF.

The chain couples TRBV7-2 to TRBJ2-5, with TRBD2 as a possible D gene (6 bases). The CDR3 is 15 amino acids. The germline V and J ends were trimmed by 5 bases and 5 bases, with 18 bases remaining between them. Germline CDR1 is SGHTA and CDR2 is FQGNSA. The CDR3 DNA is TGTGCCAGCAGCGCAAATGGGACTCCCGGGGAGACCCAGTACTTC. It codes for CASSANGTPGETQYF.

The genes are TRBV3-1 and TRBJ1-1; D uncertain. CDR1 is LGHDT and CDR2 is YNNKEL in the germline V gene (reference sequence). V shed 3 bases and J shed 7 bases, with 6 bases lying between them. The CDR3 extends over 11 amino acids. The CDR3 loop is CASSHRNEAFF. The CDR3 DNA reads as TGTGCCAGCAGCCACAGGAATGAAGCTTTCTTT.

This clonotype was seen many times. The CDR3 DNA sequence: TGTGCCAGCAGCTCTAGCTCCTACGAGCAGTACTTC. The encoded protein is CASSSSSYEQYF. This chain connects TRBV7-2 to TRBJ2-7; no clear D gene. Germline CDR1 reads SGHTA; CDR2 reads FQGNSA. Trimming shortened V by 4 bases and J by 0 bases, and 4 bases separated the two germline ends. The CDR3 is made up of 12 amino acids.